Below are 18 T cell receptor beta chains sequenced from a single sample in a study of beta chain features in type 1 diabetes. Since all of the isolated RNA was reverse transcribed, expressed TCRB transcripts were what got sequenced. Some clones are missing from TCRdb's copy, which holds only in-frame ones; the method was immunoSEQ multiplex PCR. There are approximately 170,000 clones in the sample; about 9.8% occur only once, and around 2.5% lies in the top ten. The sample consisted of central memory CD4+ T cells from blood. These TCRs come from a woman in her late teens or twenties in good health.

This clone has only a few counts. The genes are TRBV2 and TRBJ2-5, with a weak D call TRBD2 (6 bases). Germline loops: CDR1 SNHLY, CDR2 FYNNEI. This CDR3 is 14 amino acids long. The V end was cut by 7 bases, the J end by 2 bases, with 14 bases between. Written as DNA, the CDR3 is TGTGCCAGCATGGAGGGTGTTGGACAAGAGACCCAGTACTTC. Amino acid sequence: CASMEGVGQETQYF.

This clone was seen more than once but under ten times. The chain combines TRBV5-1 with TRBJ1-1; D perhaps matches TRBD1 (5 bases). The CDR3 consists of 14 residues. Trimming stripped 2 bases from V and 1 base from J, with 9 bases between. Germline V CDR1 and CDR2: SGHRS, YFSETQ. The CDR3 DNA is TGCGCCAGCAGCTTTTGGCAGGGGAACACTGAAGCTTTCTTT. Translation gives CASSFWQGNTEAFF.

There are a few counts of this clone. V is TRBV7-9 and J is TRBJ2-2; TRBD2 matches 7 bases. J lost 4 bases, V lost 6 bases, and 11 bases had no gene match. Germline CDR1 and CDR2: SEHNR and FQNEAQ (reference sequence). The CDR3 is made up of 16 amino acids. CDR3 DNA: TGTGCCAGCAGACAAAGTACCGCTAGCGGCACCGGGGAGCTGTTTTTT. Residues: CASRQSTASGTGELFF.

Only a few counts were recorded for this clone. This rearrangement joins TRBV25-1 to TRBJ2-5; TRBD2 might be the D (6 bases). V lost 2 bases and J 3 bases, leaving 7 bases between the germline ends. CDR1 is MGHDK and CDR2 is SYGVNS in the germline V gene. This CDR3 region has 13 residues. This chain's CDR3 is CASSEASEETQYF. CDR3 DNA: TGTGCCAGCAGTGAAGCTAGCGAAGAGACCCAGTACTTC.

The CDR3 region is CASSSSGAEGYTF. CDR3 DNA sequence: TGTGCCAGCAGCTCATCAGGGGCCGAGGGCTACACCTTC. The chain uses TRBV5-4 and TRBJ1-2, with TRBD1 as a possible D gene (6 bases). Trimming shortened V by 3 bases and J by 8 bases, and 14 bases separated the two germline ends. Germline loops: CDR1 SGHNT, CDR2 YYREEE (reference sequence). This CDR3 region has 13 residues.

This clone turned up a few times. The V gene is TRBV6-5, the J gene TRBJ2-7; 8 nucleotides align to TRBD1. The CDR3 loop spans 13 amino acids. V lost 5 bases to trimming and J lost 9 bases; unmatched junction nucleotides: 9. Germline CDR1 and CDR2: MNHEY and SVGAGI. For the CDR3, the DNA is TGTGCCAGCAGTGGTGGACAGGGCGAAGCGCAGTACTTC. It yields the protein CASSGGQGEAQYF.

V usage is TRBV29-1 and J usage is TRBJ2-5, with TRBD1 matching 11 bases. J gave up 1 base and V 6 bases, and 7 bases lay outside the gene matches. Germline assignment: CDR1 SQVTM and CDR2 ANQGSEA. This CDR3 is built from 15 residues. The CDR3 bases are TGCAGCGTGTCAGGGACAGGGGGGACCCAAGAGACCCAGTACTTC. It is translated as CSVSGTGGTQETQYF. Full variable domain (outside the CDR3, taken from reference TRBV29-1 and TRBJ2-5): SAVISQKPSRDICQRGTSLTIQCQVDSQVTMMFWYRQQPGQSLTLIATANQGSEATYESGFVIDKFPISRPNLTFSTLTVSNMSPEDSSIYLCSVSGTGGTQETQYFGPGTRLLVL.

The chain links TRBV7-2 to TRBJ1-6; 7 nucleotides match TRBD1. The CDR3 consists of 15 residues. V gave up 5 bases and J gave up 10 bases; unmatched junction bases: 11. The V gene's germline CDR1 is SGHTA and CDR2 FQGNSA. This chain's CDR3 is CASSTRQGGGSPLHF. CDR3 bases: TGTGCCAGCAGCACTAGACAGGGAGGTGGCTCACCCCTCCACTTT.

This clone was observed a few times. The J gene is TRBJ2-7, the V gene TRBV6-1; 10 bases align to TRBD2. V lost 4 bases and J lost 4; bases outside the gene matches: 7. This CDR3 region has 15 residues. CDR1 and CDR2 from the germline V gene are MNHNS and SASEGT. DNA for the CDR3: TGTGCCAGCAGTGTCCCAGCGGGAGGGAGGTACGAGCAGTACTTC. It yields the protein CASSVPAGGRYEQYF.

The chain joins TRBV7-6 to TRBJ2-1, with 9 bases aligning to TRBD2. CDR1 is SGHVS, CDR2 FNYEAQ, per germline. V was clipped by 2 bases and J by 8 bases; unmatched bases: 16. The CDR3 is 18 amino acids. This chain's CDR3 is CASSLPPPGLALGYEQFF. CDR3 nucleotide sequence: TGTGCCAGCAGCTTACCTCCCCCGGGACTAGCCCTGGGGTATGAGCAGTTCTTC.

This clone was seen more than once but under ten times. This chain connects TRBV7-9 to TRBJ2-7; 12 bases fit TRBD2. The CDR3 has 14 residues. V gave up 5 bases and J gave up 3 bases; unmatched junction bases: 2. Germline V gene lookup returns CDR1 SEHNR and CDR2 FQNEAQ (reference sequence). CDR3 bases: TGTGCCAGCAGCCCGACTAGCGGGGGCTACGAGCAGTACTTC. Its protein product is CASSPTSGGYEQYF.

This clone was observed a handful of times. V and J are TRBV7-2 and TRBJ1-1; 7 bases agree with TRBD1. The germline V gene encodes CDR1 SGHTA and CDR2 FQGNSA. With V trimmed by 5 bases and J by 5 bases, 8 bases remained unmatched. CDR3 length: 14 residues. The CDR3 bases are TGTGCCAGCAGCCTAACAGGGGTCAAGACTGAAGCTTTCTTT. It codes for CASSLTGVKTEAFF.

A few counts support this clone. It is likely a read error: a sequence one base away is far more abundant. J is TRBJ2-7 and V is TRBV11-2; D gene unclear. This CDR3 is 11 amino acids long. V was clipped by 5 bases and J by 2 bases, with 4 bases between them. Germline CDR1 SGHAT, CDR2 FQNNGV. In DNA, the CDR3 is TGTGCCAGCAGCCTCGCCTACGAGCAGTACTTC. Translated, it gives CASSLAYEQYF.

This clone was recorded a few times. The chain uses TRBV5-4 and TRBJ2-5, with a possible D match to TRBD2 (5 bases). This CDR3 contains 13 residues. The germline V gene encodes CDR1 SGHNT and CDR2 YYREEE (reference sequence). V was pared by 3 bases and J by 5 bases, with 11 bases between. CDR3 sequence (DNA): TGTGCCAGCAGCTCCGCCGGGGTGGAGACCCAGTACTTC. Protein product: CASSSAGVETQYF.

The V gene is TRBV11-3, the J gene TRBJ2-1, with 9 nucleotides matching TRBD1. There are 16 residues in the CDR3. Germline CDR1 reads SGHNT; CDR2 reads YENEEA. Trimming removed 5 bases from V and 7 bases from J; junction bases left unmatched: 12. The CDR3 here is CASSRQGDVQLNEQFF. CDR3 DNA: TGTGCCAGCAGCCGACAGGGGGATGTGCAATTGAATGAGCAGTTCTTC.

The chain joins TRBV20-1 to TRBJ1-1; D unresolved. V shed 0 bases and J shed 6 bases, with 5 bases lying between them. The CDR3 runs 11 residues. Per germline, CDR1 DFQATT and CDR2 SNEGSKA (reference sequence). CDR3 residues: CSARDGAEAFF. The CDR3 region has the DNA TGCAGTGCTAGAGACGGAGCTGAAGCTTTCTTT.

This clone was counted between two and nine times. The junction differs from germline at one of its ends, possibly a read error. The chain couples TRBV5-8 to TRBJ2-2; D remains unclear. The CDR3 is made up of 12 amino acids. Germline CDR1 reads SGHTS; CDR2 reads YDEGEE. CDR3: CASSLDGGELFF. In DNA form, the CDR3 reads TGTGCCAGCAGTTTGGACGGCGGGGAGCTGTTTTTT.

This clone was picked up a small number of times. This chain uses TRBV4-3 with TRBJ2-3, with TRBD2 matching 8 bases. The CDR3 runs 15 residues. The V gene's germline CDR1 is LGHNA and CDR2 YSLEER. The junction had 5 bases not matched to a gene; V was cut back by 1 base and J by 5 bases. The CDR3: CASSQVAGNRDTQYF. The DNA for the CDR3 is TGCGCCAGCAGCCAAGTAGCGGGGAACCGAGATACGCAGTATTTT.